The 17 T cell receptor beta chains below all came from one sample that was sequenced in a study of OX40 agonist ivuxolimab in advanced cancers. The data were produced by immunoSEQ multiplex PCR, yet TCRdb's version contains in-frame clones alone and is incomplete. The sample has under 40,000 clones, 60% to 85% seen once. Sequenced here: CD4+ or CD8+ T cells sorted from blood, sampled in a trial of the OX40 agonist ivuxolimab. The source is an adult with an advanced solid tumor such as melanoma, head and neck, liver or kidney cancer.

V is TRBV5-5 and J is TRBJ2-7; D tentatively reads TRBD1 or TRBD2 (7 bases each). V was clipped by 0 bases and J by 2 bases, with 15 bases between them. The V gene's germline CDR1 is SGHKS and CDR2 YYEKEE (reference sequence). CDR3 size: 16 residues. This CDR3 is CASSLAVSGGAYEQYF. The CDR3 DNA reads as TGTGCCAGCAGCTTGGCCGTGTCAGGGGGGGCCTACGAGCAGTACTTC.

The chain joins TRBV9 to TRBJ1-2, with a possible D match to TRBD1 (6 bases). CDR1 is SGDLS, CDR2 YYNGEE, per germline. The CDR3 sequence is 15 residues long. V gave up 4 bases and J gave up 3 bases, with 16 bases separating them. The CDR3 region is CASSPPGGGHYGYTF. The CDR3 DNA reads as TGTGCCAGCAGCCCCCCGGGAGGGGGTCACTATGGCTACACCTTC. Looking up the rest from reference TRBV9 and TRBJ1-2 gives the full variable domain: DSGVTQTPKHLITATGQRVTLRCSPRSGDLSVYWYQQSLDQGLQFLIQYYNGEERAKGNILERFSAQQFPDLHSELNLSSLELGDSALYFCASSPPGGGHYGYTFGSGTRLTVV.

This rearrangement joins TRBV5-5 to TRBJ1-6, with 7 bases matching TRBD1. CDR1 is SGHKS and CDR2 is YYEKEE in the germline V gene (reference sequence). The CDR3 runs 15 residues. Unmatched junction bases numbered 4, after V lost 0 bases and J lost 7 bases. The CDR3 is CASSLAVTGNSPLHF. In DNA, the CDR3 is TGTGCCAGCAGCTTGGCCGTGACAGGGAATTCACCCCTCCACTTT. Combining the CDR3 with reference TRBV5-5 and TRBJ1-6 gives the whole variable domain DAGVTQSPTHLIKTRGQQVTLRCSPISGHKSVSWYQQVLGQGPQFIFQYYEKEERGRGNFPDRFSARQFPNYSSELNVNALLLGDSALYLCASSLAVTGNSPLHFGNGTRLTVT.

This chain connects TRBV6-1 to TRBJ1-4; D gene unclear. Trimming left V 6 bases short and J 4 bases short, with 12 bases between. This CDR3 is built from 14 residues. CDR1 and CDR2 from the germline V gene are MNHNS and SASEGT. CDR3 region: CASRFGPNNEKLFF. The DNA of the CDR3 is TGTGCCAGCAGATTTGGACCTAATAATGAAAAACTGTTTTTT.

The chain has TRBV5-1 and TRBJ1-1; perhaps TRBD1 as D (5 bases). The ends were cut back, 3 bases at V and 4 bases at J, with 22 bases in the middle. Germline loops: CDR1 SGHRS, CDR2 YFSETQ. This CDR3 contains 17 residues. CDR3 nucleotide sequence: TGCGCCAGCAGCTCTTATGGGCAGAGTAGGAGGGGCACTGAAGCTTTCTTT. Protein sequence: CASSSYGQSRRGTEAFF.

CDR3 sequence (DNA): TGTGCCAGCAGCTTGGGTACAGGGAGCACTGAAGCTTTCTTT. Residues: CASSLGTGSTEAFF. The chain recombines TRBV11-2 with TRBJ1-1, with D perhaps TRBD1 (6 bases). The germline V gene has CDR1 SGHAT and CDR2 FQNNGV. The germline V and J ends were trimmed by 3 bases and 4 bases, with 12 bases remaining between them. The CDR3 is made up of 14 amino acids.

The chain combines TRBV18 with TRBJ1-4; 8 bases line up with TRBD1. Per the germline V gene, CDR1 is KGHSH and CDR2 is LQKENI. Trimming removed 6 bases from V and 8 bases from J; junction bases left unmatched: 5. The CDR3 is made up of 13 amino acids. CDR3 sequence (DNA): TGTGCCAGCTCCCGGGGACAGGAGGAAAAACTGTTTTTT. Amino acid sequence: CASSRGQEEKLFF. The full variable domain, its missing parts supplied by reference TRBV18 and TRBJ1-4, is NAGVMQNPRHLVRRRGQEARLRCSPMKGHSHVYWYRQLPEEGLKFMVYLQKENIIDESGMPKERFSAEFPKEGPSILRIQQVVRGDSAAYFCASSRGQEEKLFFGSGTQLSVL.

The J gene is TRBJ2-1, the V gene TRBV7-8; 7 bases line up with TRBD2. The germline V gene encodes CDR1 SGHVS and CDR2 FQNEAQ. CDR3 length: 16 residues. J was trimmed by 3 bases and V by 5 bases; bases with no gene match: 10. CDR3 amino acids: CASSPNGLAVYNEQFF. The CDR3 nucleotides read TGTGCCAGCAGCCCCAACGGGCTAGCGGTCTACAATGAGCAGTTCTTC. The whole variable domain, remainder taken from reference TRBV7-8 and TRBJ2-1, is GAGVSQSPRYKVAKRGQDVALRCDPISGHVSLFWYQQALGQGPEFLTYFQNEAQLDKSGLPSDRFFAERPEGSVSTLKIQRTQQEDSAVYLCASSPNGLAVYNEQFFGPGTRLTVL.

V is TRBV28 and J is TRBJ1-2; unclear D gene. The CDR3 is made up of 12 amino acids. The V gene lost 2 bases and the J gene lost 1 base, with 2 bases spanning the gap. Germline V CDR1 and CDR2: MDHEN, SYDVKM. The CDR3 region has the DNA TGTGCCAGCAGTTTAGGTAACTATGGCTACACCTTC. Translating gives CASSLGNYGYTF.

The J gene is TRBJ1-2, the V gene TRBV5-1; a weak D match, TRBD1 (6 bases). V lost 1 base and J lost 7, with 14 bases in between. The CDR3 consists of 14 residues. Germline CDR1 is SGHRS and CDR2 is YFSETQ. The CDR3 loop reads CASSLLEGVGGYTF. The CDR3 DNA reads TGCGCCAGCAGCTTGTTAGAGGGGGTTGGTGGCTACACCTTC.

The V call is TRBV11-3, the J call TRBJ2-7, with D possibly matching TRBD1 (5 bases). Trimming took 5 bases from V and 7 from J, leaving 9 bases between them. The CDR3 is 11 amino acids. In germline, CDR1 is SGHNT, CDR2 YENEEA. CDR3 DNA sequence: TGTGCCAGCAGCCAAGGGGTGGAGCAGTACTTC. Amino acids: CASSQGVEQYF.

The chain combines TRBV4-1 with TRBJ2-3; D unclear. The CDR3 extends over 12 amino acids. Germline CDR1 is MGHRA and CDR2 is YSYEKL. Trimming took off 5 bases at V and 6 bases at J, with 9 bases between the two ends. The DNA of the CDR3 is TGCGCCAGCAGCGGAGATCCGGATACGCAGTATTTT. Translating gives CASSGDPDTQYF.

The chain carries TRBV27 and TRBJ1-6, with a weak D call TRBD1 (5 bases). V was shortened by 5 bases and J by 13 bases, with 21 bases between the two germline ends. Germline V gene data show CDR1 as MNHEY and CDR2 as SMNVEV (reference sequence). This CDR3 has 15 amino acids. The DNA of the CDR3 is TGTGCCAGCAGTCCTTCGAGGGATTTCAGGGCCCCCCTCCACTTT. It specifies CASSPSRDFRAPLHF.

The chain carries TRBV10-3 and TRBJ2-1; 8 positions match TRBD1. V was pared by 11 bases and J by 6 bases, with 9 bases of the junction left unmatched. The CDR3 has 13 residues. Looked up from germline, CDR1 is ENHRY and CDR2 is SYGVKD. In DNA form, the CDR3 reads TGTGCCTCCTCAGGACAGGGAGGCAATGAGCAGTTCTTC. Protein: CASSGQGGNEQFF.

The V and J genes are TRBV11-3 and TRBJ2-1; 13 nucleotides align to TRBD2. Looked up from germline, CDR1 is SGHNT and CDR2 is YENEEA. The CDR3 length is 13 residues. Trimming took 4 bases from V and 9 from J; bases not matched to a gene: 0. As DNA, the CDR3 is TGTGCCAGCAGCTGGACTAGCGGGAGTGAGCAGTTCTTC. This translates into CASSWTSGSEQFF.

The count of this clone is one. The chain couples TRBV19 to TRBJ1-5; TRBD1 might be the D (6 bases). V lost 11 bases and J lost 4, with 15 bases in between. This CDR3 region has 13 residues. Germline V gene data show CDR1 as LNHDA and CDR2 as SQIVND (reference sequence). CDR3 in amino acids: CAGARGANQPQHF. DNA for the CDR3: TGTGCCGGAGCAAGGGGGGCTAATCAGCCCCAGCATTTT.

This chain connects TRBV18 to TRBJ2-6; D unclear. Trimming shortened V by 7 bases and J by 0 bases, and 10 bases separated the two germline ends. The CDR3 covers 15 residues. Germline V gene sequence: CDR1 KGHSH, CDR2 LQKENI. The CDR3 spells CASFATASGANVLTF. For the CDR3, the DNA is TGTGCCAGCTTTGCTACAGCCTCTGGGGCCAACGTCCTGACTTTC.